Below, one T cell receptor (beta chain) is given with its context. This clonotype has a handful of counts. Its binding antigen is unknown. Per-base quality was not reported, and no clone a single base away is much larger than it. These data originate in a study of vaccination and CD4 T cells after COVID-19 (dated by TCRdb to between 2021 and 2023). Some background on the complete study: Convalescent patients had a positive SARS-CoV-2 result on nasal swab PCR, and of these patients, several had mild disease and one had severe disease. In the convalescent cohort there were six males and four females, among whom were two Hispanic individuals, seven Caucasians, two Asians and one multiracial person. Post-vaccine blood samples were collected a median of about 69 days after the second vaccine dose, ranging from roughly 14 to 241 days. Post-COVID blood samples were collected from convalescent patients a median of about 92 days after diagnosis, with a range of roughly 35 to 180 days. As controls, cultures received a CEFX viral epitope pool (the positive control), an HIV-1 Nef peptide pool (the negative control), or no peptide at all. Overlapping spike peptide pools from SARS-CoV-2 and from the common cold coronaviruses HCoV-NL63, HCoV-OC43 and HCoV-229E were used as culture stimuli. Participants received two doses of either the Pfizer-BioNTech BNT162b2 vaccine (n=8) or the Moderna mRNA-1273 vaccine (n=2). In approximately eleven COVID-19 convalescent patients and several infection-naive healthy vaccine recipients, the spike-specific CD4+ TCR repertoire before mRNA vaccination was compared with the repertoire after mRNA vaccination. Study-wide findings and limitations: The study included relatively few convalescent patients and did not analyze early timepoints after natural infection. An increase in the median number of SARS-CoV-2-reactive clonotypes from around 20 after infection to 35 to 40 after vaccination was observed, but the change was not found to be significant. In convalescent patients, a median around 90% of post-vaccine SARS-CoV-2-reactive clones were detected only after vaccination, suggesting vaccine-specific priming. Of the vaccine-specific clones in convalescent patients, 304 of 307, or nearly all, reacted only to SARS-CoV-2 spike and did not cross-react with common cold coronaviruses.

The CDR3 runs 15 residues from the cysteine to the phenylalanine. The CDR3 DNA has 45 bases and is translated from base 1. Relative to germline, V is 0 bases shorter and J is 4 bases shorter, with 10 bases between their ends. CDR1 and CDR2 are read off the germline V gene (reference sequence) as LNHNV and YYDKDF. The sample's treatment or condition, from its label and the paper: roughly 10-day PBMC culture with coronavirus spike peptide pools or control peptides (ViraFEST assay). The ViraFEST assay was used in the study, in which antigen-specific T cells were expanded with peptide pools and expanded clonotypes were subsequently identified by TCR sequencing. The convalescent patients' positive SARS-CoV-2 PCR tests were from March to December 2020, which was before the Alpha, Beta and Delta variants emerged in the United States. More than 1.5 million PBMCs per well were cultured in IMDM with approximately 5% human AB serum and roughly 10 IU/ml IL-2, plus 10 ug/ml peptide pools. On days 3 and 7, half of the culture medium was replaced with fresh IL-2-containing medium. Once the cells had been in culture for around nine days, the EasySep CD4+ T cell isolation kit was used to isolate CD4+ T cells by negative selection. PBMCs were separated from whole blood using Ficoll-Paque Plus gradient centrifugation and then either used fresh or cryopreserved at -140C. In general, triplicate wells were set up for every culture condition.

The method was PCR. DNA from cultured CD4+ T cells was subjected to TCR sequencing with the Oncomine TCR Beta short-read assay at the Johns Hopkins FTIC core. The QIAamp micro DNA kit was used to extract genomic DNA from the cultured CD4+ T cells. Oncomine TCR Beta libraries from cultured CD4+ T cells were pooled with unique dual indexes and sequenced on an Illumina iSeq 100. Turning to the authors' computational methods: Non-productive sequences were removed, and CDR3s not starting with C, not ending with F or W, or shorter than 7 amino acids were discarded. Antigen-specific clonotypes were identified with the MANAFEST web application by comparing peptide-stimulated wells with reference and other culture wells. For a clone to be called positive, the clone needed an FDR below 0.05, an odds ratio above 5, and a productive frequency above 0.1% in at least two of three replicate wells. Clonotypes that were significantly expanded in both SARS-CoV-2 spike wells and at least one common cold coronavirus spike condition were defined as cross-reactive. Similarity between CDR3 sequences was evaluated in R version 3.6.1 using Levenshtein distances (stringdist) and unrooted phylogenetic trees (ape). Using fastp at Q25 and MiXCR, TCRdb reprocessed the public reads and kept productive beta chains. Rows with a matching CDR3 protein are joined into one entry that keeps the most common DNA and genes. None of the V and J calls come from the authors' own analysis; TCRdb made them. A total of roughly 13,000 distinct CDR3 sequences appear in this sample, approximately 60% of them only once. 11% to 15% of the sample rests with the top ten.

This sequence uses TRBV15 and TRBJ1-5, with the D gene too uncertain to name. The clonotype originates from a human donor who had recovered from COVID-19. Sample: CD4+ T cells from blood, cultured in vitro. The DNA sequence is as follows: TGTGCCACCAGCAGAGATTCCCCAAGAAATCAGCCCCAGCATTTT. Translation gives CATSRDSPRNQPQHF.